This T cell receptor beta chain was profiled in a study of blood T cells in healthy people across ages. Study-wide results and limits: TCR beta diversity per million T cells fell roughly linearly with age.

The CDR3 is 12 residues long. Trimming removed 3 bases at V and 10 bases at J, with 10 bases between. This clonotype has just a few counts. Its specificity is not known. The second PCR ran about 6 to 11 cycles with a sample-barcoded 5' primer and J-beta primers. TCRdb reprocessed the 5' RACE reads with MiXCR, giving one entry per CDR3 protein. Of some 710,000 distinct CDR3 sequences listed, about 20% are singletons. The sequencing sample was made of blood. V and J are TRBV12-3 or TRBV12-4 and TRBJ2-1; D gene ambiguous. The origin of this receptor is a man in his 70s in good health. DNA for the CDR3: TGTGCCAGCAGTTTTCGACCCGGGGAGCAGTTCTTC. It specifies CASSFRPGEQFF.